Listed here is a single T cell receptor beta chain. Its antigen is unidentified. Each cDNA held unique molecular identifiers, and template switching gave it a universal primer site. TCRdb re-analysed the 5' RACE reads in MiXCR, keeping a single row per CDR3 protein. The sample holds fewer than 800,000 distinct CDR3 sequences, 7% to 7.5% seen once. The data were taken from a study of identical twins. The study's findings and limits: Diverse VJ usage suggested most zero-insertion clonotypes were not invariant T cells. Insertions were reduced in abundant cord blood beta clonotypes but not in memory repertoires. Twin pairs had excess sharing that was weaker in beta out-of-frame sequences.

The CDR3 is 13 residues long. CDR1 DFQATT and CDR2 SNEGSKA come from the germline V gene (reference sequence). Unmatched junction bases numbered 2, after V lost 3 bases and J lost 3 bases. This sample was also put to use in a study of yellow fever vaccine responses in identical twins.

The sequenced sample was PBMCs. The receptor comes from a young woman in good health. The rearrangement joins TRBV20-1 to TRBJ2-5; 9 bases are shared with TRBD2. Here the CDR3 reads CSARLAGEETQYF. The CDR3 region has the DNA TGCAGTGCTAGGTTAGCGGGGGAAGAGACCCAGTACTTC.